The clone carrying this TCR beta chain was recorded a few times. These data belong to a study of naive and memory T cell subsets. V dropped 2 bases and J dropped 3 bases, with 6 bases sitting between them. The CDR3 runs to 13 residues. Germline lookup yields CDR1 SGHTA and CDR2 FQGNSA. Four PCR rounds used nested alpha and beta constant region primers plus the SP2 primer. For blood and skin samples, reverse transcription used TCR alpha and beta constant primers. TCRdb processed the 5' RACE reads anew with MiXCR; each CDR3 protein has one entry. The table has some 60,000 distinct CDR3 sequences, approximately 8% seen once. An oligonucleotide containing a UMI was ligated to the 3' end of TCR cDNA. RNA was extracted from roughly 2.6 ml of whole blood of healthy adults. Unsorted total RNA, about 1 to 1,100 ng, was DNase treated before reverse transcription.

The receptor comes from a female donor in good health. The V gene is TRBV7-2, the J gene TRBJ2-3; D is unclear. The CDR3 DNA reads TGTGCCAGCAGCTTAATCTGGACAGATACGCAGTATTTT. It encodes CASSLIWTDTQYF. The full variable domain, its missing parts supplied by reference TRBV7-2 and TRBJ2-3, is GAGVSQSPSNKVTEKGKDVELRCDPISGHTALYWYRQSLGQGLEFLIYFQGNSAPDKSGLPSDRFSAERTGGSVSTLTIQRTQQEDSAVYLCASSLIWTDTQYFGPGTRLTVL.